This T cell receptor (beta chain) is from a study of blood T cell repertoires in COVID-19. Study-level background: Sites in the United States, Italy and Spain provided acute and convalescent COVID-19 samples. From T cells, B-cell-depleted T cells, or PBMCs came the material, which was cDNA or gDNA.

Germline loops: CDR1 SGHTA, CDR2 FQGNSA. With 5 bases removed from V and 0 bases from J, the gap between germline ends came to 11 bases. The CDR3 has 14 residues. The count of this clone is one. Original handling: Reference gene primer amplification yielded estimated nucleated cell counts. The method was immunoSEQ multiplex PCR; TCRdb's version includes in-frame clones alone and lacks a portion of them. V, J and clone size were drawn from that table, and D and trimming were deduced from the DNA. Found here are about 40,000 clones, roughly four fifths of them singletons; the top ten hold roughly 2.6%. This clonotype was obtained from a woman aged 55-70 years with acute or convalescent COVID-19. Sequences were obtained from peripheral blood. The chain is built from TRBV7-2 and TRBJ2-7; weak D call: TRBD2 (6 bases). In nucleotides, the CDR3 is TGTGCCAGCAGCCTAACGACTAGCTCCTACGAGCAGTACTTC. As protein: CASSLTTSSYEQYF.